Listed below are T cell receptor beta chains from one sample, sequenced in a study of blood T cell repertoires in COVID-19. TCRdb's copy holds only in-frame clones and misses some; the assay was immunoSEQ multiplex PCR. The sample shows over 200,000 clones, around nine tenths of them seen only once. Sequenced: peripheral blood. The receptors here all came from a woman aged 55 to 70 with acute or convalescent COVID-19. Each CDR3 is given with its conserved first and last residue. D genes are given only for firm matches. Size is stated for part of the rows, as once, few or many counts, or as a class when the clone is expanded.

CDR3: CASSESGNSPLHF
DNA: TGTGCCAGCAGTGAAAGCGGTAATTCACCCCTCCACTTT
J: TRBJ1-6
D: .
V: TRBV2
length: 13
size: .

CDR3: CASSAHRATGELFF
DNA: TGTGCCAGCAGCGCCCACAGGGCGACCGGGGAGCTGTTTTTT
J: TRBJ2-2
D: .
V: TRBV9
length: 14
size: .

CDR3: CASSLVGGQGYEQYF
DNA: TGTGCCAGCAGCTTAGTAGGAGGACAGGGCTACGAGCAGTACTTC
J: TRBJ2-7
D: TRBD1
V: TRBV11-2
length: 15
size: .

CDR3: CASSLDRVRETQYF
DNA: TGTGCCAGCAGCTTGGACAGGGTGCGAGAGACCCAGTACTTC
J: TRBJ2-5
D: .
V: TRBV5-8
length: 14
size: .

CDR3: CASSLGQSSGGGELFF
DNA: TGTGCCAGCAGCTTGGGACAGTCGTCAGGGGGTGGGGAGCTGTTTTTT
J: TRBJ2-2
D: TRBD1
V: TRBV5-6
length: 16
size: .

CDR3: CASSRLATNEKLFF
DNA: TGTGCCAGTAGTCGACTGGCAACTAATGAAAAACTGTTTTTT
J: TRBJ1-4
D: .
V: TRBV19
length: 14
size: .

CDR3: CASSPISPTGRYGYTF
DNA: TGTGCCAGCAGCCCAATCAGCCCGACAGGGCGCTATGGCTACACCTTC
J: TRBJ1-2
D: TRBD1
V: TRBV5-4
length: 16
size: .

CDR3: CATSGGLAGGSYEQYF
DNA: TGTGCCACCAGTGGCGGACTAGCGGGAGGGTCCTACGAGCAGTACTTC
J: TRBJ2-7
D: TRBD2
V: TRBV24-1
length: 16
size: once

CDR3: CASRRGQGAGQPQHF
DNA: TGTGCCAGCAGGCGAGGACAGGGGGCGGGACAGCCCCAGCATTTT
J: TRBJ1-5
D: TRBD1
V: TRBV6-5
length: 15
size: once

CDR3: CASSLALAGDTQYF
DNA: TGTGCCAGCAGCTTAGCTCTAGCAGGAGATACGCAGTATTTT
J: TRBJ2-3
D: .
V: TRBV7-2
length: 14
size: .

CDR3: CASSVRVAATNEQFF
DNA: TGTGCCAGCAGCGTCAGAGTAGCGGCAACAAATGAGCAGTTCTTC
J: TRBJ2-1
D: .
V: TRBV9
length: 15
size: .

CDR3: CASSLGVMVGANVLTF
DNA: TGTGCCAGCAGCCTCGGGGTGATGGTAGGGGCCAACGTCCTGACTTTC
J: TRBJ2-6
D: .
V: TRBV5-8
length: 16
size: .

CDR3: CASSVRGGNQPQHF
DNA: TGTGCCAGTAGTGTAAGGGGGGGTAATCAGCCCCAGCATTTT
J: TRBJ1-5
D: .
V: TRBV19
length: 14
size: few

CDR3: CASSWEIPEASRQETQYF
DNA: TGTGCCAGCAGTTGGGAGATTCCGGAGGCAAGTAGGCAAGAGACCCAGTACTTC
J: TRBJ2-5
D: .
V: TRBV28
length: 18
size: .

CDR3: CASSQGGGNEKLFF
DNA: TGTGCCAGCAGCCAAGGGGGGGGGAATGAAAAACTGTTTTTT
J: TRBJ1-4
D: .
V: TRBV4-2
length: 14
size: .

CDR3: CASSFNQGYTEAFF
DNA: TGTGCCAGCAGCTTCAATCAGGGGTACACTGAAGCTTTCTTT
J: TRBJ1-1
D: .
V: TRBV5-6
length: 14
size: .

CDR3: CSVEAGSNEKLFF
DNA: TGCAGCGTTGAAGCGGGGTCTAATGAAAAACTGTTTTTT
J: TRBJ1-4
D: .
V: TRBV29-1
length: 13
size: few

CDR3: CASSRQGPTNEKLFF
DNA: TGCGCCAGCAGCAGACAGGGCCCAACTAATGAAAAACTGTTTTTT
J: TRBJ1-4
D: TRBD1
V: TRBV5-1
length: 15
size: .

CDR3: CASSRVDRGLGNSPLHF
DNA: TGCGCCAGCAGCCGAGTGGACAGGGGCCTCGGTAATTCACCCCTCCACTTT
J: TRBJ1-6
D: TRBD1
V: TRBV4-1
length: 17
size: .

CDR3: CAISEEVTRTNEKLFF
DNA: TGTGCCATCAGTGAAGAGGTAACAAGGACTAATGAAAAACTGTTTTTT
J: TRBJ1-4
D: .
V: TRBV10-3
length: 16
size: .

CDR3: CASSLARLAGVGADTQYF
DNA: TGTGCCAGCAGCTTGGCCCGACTAGCGGGAGTAGGGGCAGATACGCAGTATTTT
J: TRBJ2-3
D: TRBD2
V: TRBV5-4
length: 18
size: .

CDR3: CASSQRGGETQYF
DNA: TGTGCCAGCAGCCAACGGGGGGGGGAGACCCAGTACTTC
J: TRBJ2-5
D: TRBD2
V: TRBV3-1/TRBV3-2
length: 13
size: .

CDR3: CASSYPGLVTSQETQYF
DNA: TGTGCCAGCAGTTATCCGGGACTAGTGACCTCCCAAGAGACCCAGTACTTC
J: TRBJ2-5
D: TRBD2
V: TRBV7-9
length: 17
size: .

CDR3: CSVDRGQGLYGYTF
DNA: TGCAGCGTTGATAGGGGACAGGGGCTTTATGGCTACACCTTC
J: TRBJ1-2
D: TRBD1
V: TRBV29-1
length: 14
size: .

CDR3: CASSPGTTYEQYF
DNA: TGTGCCAGCAGCCCGGGGACTACCTACGAGCAGTACTTC
J: TRBJ2-7
D: TRBD2
V: TRBV12-3/TRBV12-4
length: 13
size: .

CDR3: CASNSGTGGLNEQFF
DNA: TGTGCCAGCAATTCCGGGACAGGGGGGCTCAATGAGCAGTTCTTC
J: TRBJ2-1
D: TRBD1
V: TRBV5-4
length: 15
size: .

CDR3: CASSLWGGRETQYF
DNA: TGTGCCAGCAGTTTATGGGGGGGTCGAGAGACCCAGTACTTC
J: TRBJ2-5
D: .
V: TRBV28
length: 14
size: .

CDR3: CASSPSSDYGYTF
DNA: TGTGCCAGCTCACCATCAAGCGACTATGGCTACACCTTC
J: TRBJ1-2
D: .
V: TRBV18
length: 13
size: .

CDR3: CASSPPGYSNQPQHF
DNA: TGTGCCAGCAGTCCCCCCGGGTATAGCAATCAGCCCCAGCATTTT
J: TRBJ1-5
D: .
V: TRBV6-6
length: 15
size: .

CDR3: CASSAAGNTEAFF
DNA: TGTGCCAGCTCAGCCGCAGGGAACACTGAAGCTTTCTTT
J: TRBJ1-1
D: .
V: TRBV18
length: 13
size: once

CDR3: CASSPGGNEQFF
DNA: TGTGCCAGCAGTCCAGGAGGCAATGAGCAGTTCTTC
J: TRBJ2-1
D: .
V: TRBV7-3
length: 12
size: .

CDR3: CASSEQGSYNEQFF
DNA: TGCGCCAGCAGCGAACAGGGGTCGTACAATGAGCAGTTCTTC
J: TRBJ2-1
D: TRBD1
V: TRBV5-1
length: 14
size: .

CDR3: CASSTGPYEQYF
DNA: TGTGCCAGCTCGACAGGGCCCTACGAGCAGTACTTC
J: TRBJ2-7
D: TRBD1
V: TRBV2
length: 12
size: .